The sequence of this TCR beta chain was determined in a study of cytomegalovirus exposure and HLA in healthy donors. The wider study: The same platform was used for the 120 validation repertoires and the 600 to 700 first-cohort repertoires, a later analysis reported.

Repertoires were generated with immunoSEQ multiplex PCR, while TCRdb's copy carries only in-frame clones and drops some. The data show about 100,000 clones, with approximately 86% seen just once and 3% to 3.5% held by the top ten. Germline V gene data show CDR1 as MNHEY and CDR2 as SMNVEV (reference sequence). The V and J ends lost 2 bases and 6 bases respectively, with 11 bases between them. The CDR3 loop spans 13 amino acids. With regard to this clone: What it binds is unknown.

Study findings and constraints: Whilst most TCR sequences proved rare, a subset of public TCRs occurred across many donors. The study listed under 200 cytomegalovirus-associated TCR beta chains. As confirmed in vitro, three CMV-associated chains were specific for CMV antigens.

The chain is built from TRBV27 and TRBJ2-7; D is unresolved. The receptor was derived from a woman aged 18 to 35 in good health and CMV-seronegative. Sequenced material: PBMCs. The CDR3 spells CASSLKVLAEQYF. The CDR3 DNA sequence: TGTGCCAGCAGTTTAAAGGTTTTAGCCGAGCAGTACTTC.